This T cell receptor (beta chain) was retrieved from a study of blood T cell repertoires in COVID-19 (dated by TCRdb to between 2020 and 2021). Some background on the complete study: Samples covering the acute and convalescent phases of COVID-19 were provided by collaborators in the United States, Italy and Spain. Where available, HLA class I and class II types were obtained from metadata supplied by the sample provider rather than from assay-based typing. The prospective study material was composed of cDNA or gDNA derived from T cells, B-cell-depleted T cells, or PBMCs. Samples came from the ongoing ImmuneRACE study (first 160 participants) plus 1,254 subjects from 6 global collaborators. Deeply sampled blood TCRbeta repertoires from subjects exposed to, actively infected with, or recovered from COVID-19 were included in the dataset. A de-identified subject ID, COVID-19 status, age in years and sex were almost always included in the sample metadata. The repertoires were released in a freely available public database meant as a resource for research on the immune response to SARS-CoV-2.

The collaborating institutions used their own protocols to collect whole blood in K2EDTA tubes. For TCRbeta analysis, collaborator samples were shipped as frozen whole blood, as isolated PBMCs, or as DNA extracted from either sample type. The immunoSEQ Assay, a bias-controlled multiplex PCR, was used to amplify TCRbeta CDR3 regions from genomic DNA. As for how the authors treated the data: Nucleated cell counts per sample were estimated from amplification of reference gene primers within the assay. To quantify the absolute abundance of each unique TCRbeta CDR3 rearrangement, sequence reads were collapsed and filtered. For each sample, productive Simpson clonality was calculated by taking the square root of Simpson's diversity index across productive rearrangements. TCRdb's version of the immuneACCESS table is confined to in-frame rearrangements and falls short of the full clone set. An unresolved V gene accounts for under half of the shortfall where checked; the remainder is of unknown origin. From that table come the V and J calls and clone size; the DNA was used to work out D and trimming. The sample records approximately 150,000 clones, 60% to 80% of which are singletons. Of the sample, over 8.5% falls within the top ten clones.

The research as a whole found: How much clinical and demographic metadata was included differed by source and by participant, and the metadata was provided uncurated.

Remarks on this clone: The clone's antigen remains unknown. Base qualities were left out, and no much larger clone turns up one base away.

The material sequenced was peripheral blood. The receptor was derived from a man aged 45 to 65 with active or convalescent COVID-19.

In nucleotide form, the sequence is TGTGCCACAATGACTAGCGGGAGTACAGATACGCAGTATTTT. The resulting protein is CATMTSGSTDTQYF. This chain joins TRBV24-1 to TRBJ2-3, with 12 middle bases fitting TRBD2. After removal of 10 bases from V and 3 bases from J, the junction retains 4 bases not matched to a gene. The CDR3, from cysteine to phenylalanine, totals 14 residues. Solely the CDR3 DNA is kept, with 42 bases framed from the first base. The germline V gene encodes CDR1 KGHDR and CDR2 SFDVKD.